The T cell receptor beta chain under discussion was sequenced for a study of blood T cells in healthy people across ages. General study findings and limits: Observed TCR beta diversity per million T cells went down as age went up. This fall followed a roughly linear course with age. The study lacked donor CMV status, which possibly confounded expanded clonotype changes.

Trimming removed 4 bases from V and 6 bases from J, with 18 bases in between. The CDR3 covers 15 residues. Germline lookup yields CDR1 MDHEN and CDR2 SYDVKM. A sample-barcoded 5' primer and a J-beta primer mix were used in a second PCR of roughly 7 to 11 cycles. TCRdb itself ran the 5' RACE reads through MiXCR, one entry per CDR3 protein. This table has about 400,000 distinct CDR3 sequences, roughly half appearing once. About this clonotype itself: Its specificity is not known. This may arise from a read error, as a much more abundant clone is one base away.

The sequencing input was blood. The V gene is TRBV28, the J gene TRBJ1-1; D unresolved. The source is a man aged 55 to 70 in good health. CDR3 sequence (DNA): TGTGCCAGCAGTTCCACGACCGAGGCTACTTCTGAAGCTTTCTTT. Its protein product is CASSSTTEATSEAFF.